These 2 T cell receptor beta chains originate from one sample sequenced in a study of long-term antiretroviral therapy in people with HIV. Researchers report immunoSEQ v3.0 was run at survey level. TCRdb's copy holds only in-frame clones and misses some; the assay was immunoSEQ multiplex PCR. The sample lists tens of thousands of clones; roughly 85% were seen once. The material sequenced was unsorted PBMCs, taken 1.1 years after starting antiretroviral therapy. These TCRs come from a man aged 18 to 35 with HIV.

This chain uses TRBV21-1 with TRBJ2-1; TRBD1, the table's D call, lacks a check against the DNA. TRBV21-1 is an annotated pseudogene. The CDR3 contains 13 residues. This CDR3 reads CASSKYRGHEQFF. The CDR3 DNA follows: TGTGCCAGCAGCAAATACAGGGGTCATGAGCAGTTCTTC.

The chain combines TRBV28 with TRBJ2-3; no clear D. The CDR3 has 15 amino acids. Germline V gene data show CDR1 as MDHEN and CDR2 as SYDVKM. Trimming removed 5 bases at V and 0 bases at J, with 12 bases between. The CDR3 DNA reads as TGTGCCAGCAGTAAATGGGGATCTAGCACAGATACGCAGTATTTT. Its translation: CASSKWGSSTDTQYF.